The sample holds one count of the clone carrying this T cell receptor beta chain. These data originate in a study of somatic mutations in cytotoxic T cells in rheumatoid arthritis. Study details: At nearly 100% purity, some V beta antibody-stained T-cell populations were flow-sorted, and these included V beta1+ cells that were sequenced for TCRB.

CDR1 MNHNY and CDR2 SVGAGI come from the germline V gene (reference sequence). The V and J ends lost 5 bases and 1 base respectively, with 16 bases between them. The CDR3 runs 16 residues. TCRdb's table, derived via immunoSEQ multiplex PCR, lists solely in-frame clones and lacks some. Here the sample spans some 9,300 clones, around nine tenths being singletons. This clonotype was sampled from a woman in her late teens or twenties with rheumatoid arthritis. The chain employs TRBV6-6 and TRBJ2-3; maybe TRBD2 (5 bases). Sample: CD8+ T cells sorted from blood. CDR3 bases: TGTGCCAGCAGTACTCGGGTCCCGCGGGGCACAGATACGCAGTATTTT. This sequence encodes CASSTRVPRGTDTQYF.